These 5 T cell receptor beta chains originate from one sample sequenced in a study of CD4 T cells in relation to SARS-CoV-2 and coronaviruses. Profiling relied on immunoSEQ multiplex PCR, and the TCRdb table lists in-frame clones only, not all of them. The repertoire has 15,000 to 20,000 clones, 65% to 75% of them found once; the top ten carry approximately 31%. Before the COVID-19 pandemic, during about 2010-2018, CD4+ T cells were taken from unexposed donors. After less than 11 days of culture, CD4+ T cells were isolated. These receptors' antigens are unknown. Sequenced input: CD4+ T cells from PBMCs, cultured in vitro. The receptors come from a human donor in good health.

The J gene is TRBJ2-5, the V gene TRBV5-1; D is unclear. The CDR3 is made up of 14 amino acids. Per germline, CDR1 SGHRS and CDR2 YFSETQ. Between the trimmed V and J ends, which lost 0 bases and 1 base, there was a span of 7 bases. CDR3 loop: CASSLGAAQETQYF. As DNA, the CDR3 is TGCGCCAGCAGCTTGGGGGCGGCCCAAGAGACCCAGTACTTC.

CDR3 sequence reads: CASSWGGIKNIQYF. The CDR3, as DNA: TGTGCCAGCAGTTGGGGAGGGATCAAAAACATTCAGTACTTC. The chain couples TRBV27 to TRBJ2-4; 7 bases are shared with TRBD2. This CDR3 comprises 14 residues. The ends lost 4 bases at V and 3 bases at J; junction bases unmatched: 3. Germline-derived CDR1 and CDR2 are MNHEY and SMNVEV (reference sequence).

The CDR3 region is CASSTGSSTDTQYF. The CDR3 nucleotides are TGTGCCAGTAGTACGGGATCTAGCACAGATACGCAGTATTTT. The chain uses TRBV19 and TRBJ2-3; TRBD2 is a possible D gene (5 bases). V was trimmed by 4 bases and J by 0 bases, leaving 8 bases between them. CDR3 length: 14 residues. Germline CDR1 LNHDA, CDR2 SQIVND (reference sequence).

In its sample, this clone was seen a few times. CDR3 DNA: TGTGCCAGCAGCTTAGTTTGGAAGGGGAACACTGAAGCTTTCTTT. It codes for CASSLVWKGNTEAFF. The chain joins TRBV7-2 to TRBJ1-1; D is unclear. V lost 1 base and J 1 base, leaving 10 bases between the germline ends. This CDR3 contains 15 residues. The germline gives CDR1 SGHTA, CDR2 FQGNSA. Variable domain in full (rest from reference TRBV7-2 and TRBJ1-1): GAGVSQSPSNKVTEKGKDVELRCDPISGHTALYWYRQSLGQGLEFLIYFQGNSAPDKSGLPSDRFSAERTGGSVSTLTIQRTQQEDSAVYLCASSLVWKGNTEAFFGQGTRLTVV.

The V call is TRBV11-2, the J call TRBJ1-2, with unresolved D. Per the germline V gene, CDR1 is SGHAT and CDR2 is FQNNGV. Trimming cost V 5 bases and J 4 bases, with 11 bases left between them. The CDR3 has 13 amino acids. In DNA form, the CDR3 reads TGTGCCAGCAGCCTACCCGGCGGCTATGGCTACACCTTC. Its protein product is CASSLPGGYGYTF.